The rows below give T cell receptor beta chains drawn from one sample of a study of beta chain features in type 1 diabetes. The table came from immunoSEQ multiplex PCR; TCRdb's copy has only in-frame clones and leaves some out. The data contain 250,000 or so clones, roughly 22% of them singletons. Sequencing input: naive CD4+ T cells from blood. All receptors derive from a middle-aged woman with type 1 diabetes. Both conserved end residues are part of each CDR3. Fields, in order: V gene, J gene, D gene, clone size, CDR3 length, CDR3 DNA, CDR3 protein. The D gene is left open where the match is weak. The size entry is marked missing in some rows and otherwise reads once, few, many or a size class.

V gene: TRBV5-4
J gene: TRBJ2-1
D gene: NA
clone size: NA
CDR3 length: 13
CDR3 DNA: TGTGCCAGCAGCTTACCAGTTAGCGATGAGCAGTTCTTC
CDR3 protein: CASSLPVSDEQFF

V gene: TRBV6-5
J gene: TRBJ2-7
D gene: TRBD1
clone size: few
CDR3 length: 13
CDR3 DNA: TGTGCCAGCAGGGGGACAGGGGCCTACGAGCAGTACTTC
CDR3 protein: CASRGTGAYEQYF

V gene: TRBV7-2
J gene: TRBJ1-5
D gene: NA
clone size: few
CDR3 length: 17
CDR3 DNA: TGTGCCAGCAGCTTAGCAGTGGTTGGAGGGGTTCATCAGCCCCAGCATTTT
CDR3 protein: CASSLAVVGGVHQPQHF

V gene: TRBV5-1
J gene: TRBJ2-1
D gene: TRBD2
clone size: NA
CDR3 length: 15
CDR3 DNA: TGCGCCAGCAGCCCGGCTCGGGACTATTACAATGAGCAGTTCTTC
CDR3 protein: CASSPARDYYNEQFF

V gene: TRBV18
J gene: TRBJ2-3
D gene: NA
clone size: few
CDR3 length: 16
CDR3 DNA: TGTGCCAGCTCACCACCGGCACAGGGGGGGACAGATACGCAGTATTTT
CDR3 protein: CASSPPAQGGTDTQYF

V gene: TRBV30
J gene: TRBJ2-3
D gene: TRBD2
clone size: NA
CDR3 length: 16
CDR3 DNA: TGTGCCTGGAGTGTAGGCCCTAGCGGGATCACAGATACGCAGTATTTT
CDR3 protein: CAWSVGPSGITDTQYF

V gene: TRBV5-1
J gene: TRBJ1-1
D gene: NA
clone size: NA
CDR3 length: 13
CDR3 DNA: TGCGCCAGCAGTGGGGGGTCGGGTACTGAAGCTTTCTTT
CDR3 protein: CASSGGSGTEAFF

V gene: TRBV28
J gene: TRBJ1-1
D gene: TRBD1
clone size: NA
CDR3 length: 15
CDR3 DNA: TGTGCCAGCAGTTTACCGGACAGGGTGGCCACTGAAGCTTTCTTT
CDR3 protein: CASSLPDRVATEAFF

V gene: TRBV7-9
J gene: TRBJ1-5
D gene: NA
clone size: few
CDR3 length: 14
CDR3 DNA: TGTGCCAGCAGCTTTACAGGGCCCAGGCAGCCCCAGCATTTT
CDR3 protein: CASSFTGPRQPQHF

V gene: TRBV9
J gene: TRBJ1-5
D gene: TRBD1
clone size: NA
CDR3 length: 15
CDR3 DNA: TGTGCCAGCTCGAAGGGGGCTTATAGCAATCAGCCCCAGCATTTT
CDR3 protein: CASSKGAYSNQPQHF

V gene: TRBV28
J gene: TRBJ1-1
D gene: NA
clone size: NA
CDR3 length: 12
CDR3 DNA: TGTGCCAGCAGTTTAATCACTACTGAAGCTTTCTTT
CDR3 protein: CASSLITTEAFF

V gene: TRBV2
J gene: TRBJ2-7
D gene: TRBD1
clone size: few
CDR3 length: 14
CDR3 DNA: TGTGCCAGCACCGTTACAGGGGGCTCCTACGAGCAGTACTTC
CDR3 protein: CASTVTGGSYEQYF

V gene: TRBV9
J gene: TRBJ1-4
D gene: NA
clone size: NA
CDR3 length: 13
CDR3 DNA: TGTGCCAGCAGCTCGACAGTAAATGAAAAACTGTTTTTT
CDR3 protein: CASSSTVNEKLFF

V gene: TRBV30
J gene: TRBJ1-2
D gene: NA
clone size: NA
CDR3 length: 15
CDR3 DNA: TGTGCCTGGAGCCCAACGGGAGCGACGACTTATGGCTACACCTTC
CDR3 protein: CAWSPTGATTYGYTF

V gene: TRBV29-1
J gene: TRBJ1-1
D gene: NA
clone size: NA
CDR3 length: 13
CDR3 DNA: TGCAGCGTGATCAGGGGCCTAAACACTGAAGCTTTCTTT
CDR3 protein: CSVIRGLNTEAFF

V gene: TRBV5-1
J gene: TRBJ1-5
D gene: TRBD1
clone size: NA
CDR3 length: 14
CDR3 DNA: TGCGCCAGCAGACCGGGACAGGAGAATCAGCCCCAGCATTTT
CDR3 protein: CASRPGQENQPQHF

V gene: TRBV4-1
J gene: TRBJ2-3
D gene: TRBD2
clone size: few
CDR3 length: 17
CDR3 DNA: TGCGCCAGCAGCGACGAGCGGACTAGCGGGGGCACAGATACGCAGTATTTT
CDR3 protein: CASSDERTSGGTDTQYF

V gene: TRBV9
J gene: TRBJ2-1
D gene: TRBD1
clone size: few
CDR3 length: 12
CDR3 DNA: TGTGCCAGCAGCTCGACAGGGGATGAGCAGTTCTTC
CDR3 protein: CASSSTGDEQFF

V gene: TRBV6-5
J gene: TRBJ2-7
D gene: NA
clone size: NA
CDR3 length: 15
CDR3 DNA: TGTGCCAGCAGTTACTCCCCACAGGGCCCCACCGAGCAGTACTTC
CDR3 protein: CASSYSPQGPTEQYF

V gene: TRBV6-5
J gene: TRBJ1-4
D gene: NA
clone size: NA
CDR3 length: 13
CDR3 DNA: TGTGCCACTCAGGGTACAGGTTCTGAAAAACTGTTTTTT
CDR3 protein: CATQGTGSEKLFF

V gene: TRBV4-3
J gene: TRBJ1-5
D gene: NA
clone size: NA
CDR3 length: 14
CDR3 DNA: TGCGCCAGCAGCCAAGGCATCAGGGATCAGCCCCAGCATTTT
CDR3 protein: CASSQGIRDQPQHF

V gene: TRBV19
J gene: TRBJ1-1
D gene: TRBD1
clone size: NA
CDR3 length: 14
CDR3 DNA: TGTGCCAGTAGTAGGGGACAGCTTAACACTGAAGCTTTCTTT
CDR3 protein: CASSRGQLNTEAFF

V gene: TRBV7-2
J gene: TRBJ2-7
D gene: TRBD2
clone size: NA
CDR3 length: 14
CDR3 DNA: TGTGCCAGCACCGTGGGACTACCCTCCTACGAGCAGTACTTC
CDR3 protein: CASTVGLPSYEQYF

V gene: TRBV5-1
J gene: TRBJ2-3
D gene: TRBD2
clone size: NA
CDR3 length: 15
CDR3 DNA: TGCGCCAGCAGACCGTTAGCGGGAGGGACAGATACGCAGTATTTT
CDR3 protein: CASRPLAGGTDTQYF

V gene: TRBV29-1
J gene: TRBJ2-5
D gene: TRBD1
clone size: NA
CDR3 length: 14
CDR3 DNA: TGCAGCGTCCGGGACAGGGTGGGCCAAGAGACCCAGTACTTC
CDR3 protein: CSVRDRVGQETQYF

V gene: TRBV5-1
J gene: TRBJ1-2
D gene: TRBD1
clone size: NA
CDR3 length: 14
CDR3 DNA: TGCGCCAGCAGCTTCCGGGACAGGGCGAATGGCTACACCTTC
CDR3 protein: CASSFRDRANGYTF

V gene: TRBV5-4
J gene: TRBJ1-4
D gene: NA
clone size: NA
CDR3 length: 14
CDR3 DNA: TGTGCCAGCAGCTTGGCAGGGAAAGTGGAAAAACTGTTTTTT
CDR3 protein: CASSLAGKVEKLFF

V gene: TRBV28
J gene: TRBJ2-2
D gene: NA
clone size: NA
CDR3 length: 15
CDR3 DNA: TGTGCCAGCAAAACAGGGACTACGGATACCGGGGAGCTGTTTTTT
CDR3 protein: CASKTGTTDTGELFF

V gene: TRBV30
J gene: TRBJ2-7
D gene: NA
clone size: few
CDR3 length: 12
CDR3 DNA: TGTGCCTGGAGGTTCAGCTCCTACGAGCAGTACTTC
CDR3 protein: CAWRFSSYEQYF

V gene: TRBV9
J gene: TRBJ1-4
D gene: NA
clone size: NA
CDR3 length: 15
CDR3 DNA: TGTGCCAGCAGCGTACGGGGGGACATGGATGAAAAACTGTTTTTT
CDR3 protein: CASSVRGDMDEKLFF

V gene: TRBV25-1
J gene: TRBJ1-5
D gene: TRBD1
clone size: NA
CDR3 length: 13
CDR3 DNA: TGTGCCAGCAGTGCCACAGGGGTTCAGCCCCAGCATTTT
CDR3 protein: CASSATGVQPQHF

V gene: TRBV29-1
J gene: TRBJ2-1
D gene: TRBD2
clone size: NA
CDR3 length: 14
CDR3 DNA: TGCAGCGTTGGGCGGCGGGAGGTGGCCAATGAGCAGTTCTTC
CDR3 protein: CSVGRREVANEQFF